The clone carrying this T cell receptor (beta chain) was counted only a few times. Its matching antigen is unknown. The sample originates from a study of T cell clonality in common variable immunodeficiency. Whole-study results and caveats: Reportedly, TCR beta sequences from common variable immunodeficiency showed fewer deletions and N-nucleotide insertions.

Patients and controls were mostly of Caucasian heritage. Equal genomic DNA amounts from CVID and control samples were sequenced. TCRdb's copy holds only in-frame clones and misses some; the assay was immunoSEQ multiplex PCR. The sample was found to contain fewer than 55,000 clones, and every one recurs. The sequenced sample was peripheral blood mononuclear cells. The source is a person between 18 and 75 years old in good health.

CDR3: CASSPGQVNYEQYF. The CDR3 DNA, read in part, is TGTGCCAGCAGCCCGGGACAGGTTAACTACGAG. The chain carries TRBV7-8 and TRBJ2-7; 8 bases line up with TRBD1. The read is 3 residues too short to cover the CDR3 end, so that end is filled in from the germline J gene. Per germline, CDR1 SGHVS and CDR2 FQNEAQ. V dropped 5 bases and J dropped 3; count of bases not matched to a gene: 6. The CDR3 spans 14 residues.